This entry lists 29 T cell receptor beta chains sequenced from one sample in a study of T cells after yellow fever vaccination. TCRdb used MiXCR to reprocess the 5' RACE reads, holding one entry per CDR3 protein. The sample lists more than 450,000 distinct CDR3 sequences; around a fifth were seen once. This sample comprised PBMCs, obtained less than 25 days after the first yellow fever vaccination. The receptors shown here come from a man younger than 35 who received the YFV17D yellow fever vaccine.

This clonotype was found many times. The V and J genes are TRBV6-4 and TRBJ2-1, with TRBD2 identical over 8 bases. The V segment lost 3 bases and the J segment 3 bases; nucleotides outside the gene matches: 4. The CDR3 covers 15 residues. Germline V gene sequence: CDR1 MRHNA, CDR2 SNTAGT. Here the CDR3 DNA reads TGTGCCAGCAGTGAAAACGGGGGGGTCTACAATGAGCAGTTCTTC. The encoded protein is CASSENGGVYNEQFF.

About this clonotype itself: This CDR3 is missing its conserved last phenylalanine or tryptophan, likely due to a read error. In DNA form, the CDR3 reads TGTGCCAGCTCACCACCTCTCCCCGGCGGCACTGAAGCTTTCCTT. Amino acid sequence: CASSPPLPGGTEAFL. This sequence joins TRBV18 and TRBJ1-1; D gene uncertain. Per germline, CDR1 KGHSH and CDR2 LQKENI. The CDR3 extends over 15 amino acids. V lost 0 bases, J lost 4 bases, and 12 bases lay in between.

This clonotype has just a few counts. The chain uses TRBV30 and TRBJ2-5, with a tentative D call TRBD1 (6 bases). V was pared by 2 bases and J by 5 bases, with 18 bases between. Looked up from germline, CDR1 is GTSNPN and CDR2 is SVGIG (reference sequence). The CDR3 is 15 residues long. The CDR3 sequence is CAWSWSLGAGETQYF. Written as DNA, the CDR3 is TGTGCCTGGAGTTGGTCCCTGGGGGCCGGGGAGACCCAGTACTTC.

The rearrangement joins TRBV7-8 to TRBJ2-5, with 8 bases lining up with TRBD2. This CDR3 contains 15 residues. Germline V gives CDR1 SGHVS, CDR2 FQNEAQ. The J segment lost 1 base and the V segment lost 4 bases, leaving 5 bases of the junction unmatched. CDR3 protein: CASSSTSASQETQYF. The CDR3 coding sequence is TGTGCCAGCAGCTCGACTAGCGCCTCCCAAGAGACCCAGTACTTC.

This clonotype came up a few times. The V call is TRBV12-3 or TRBV12-4, the J call TRBJ1-6; possible D gene TRBD1, 5 bases. V gave up 5 bases and J gave up 13 bases, with 21 bases separating them. CDR3 length: 15 residues. The CDR3 loop is CASSPPGGGWGPLHF. The CDR3 coding sequence is TGTGCCAGCAGTCCCCCCGGCGGGGGATGGGGGCCCCTCCACTTT.

The rearrangement links TRBV28 to TRBJ2-4, with D perhaps matching TRBD2 (6 bases). The V end was cut by 4 bases, the J end by 7 bases, with 11 bases between. The CDR3 covers 13 residues. CDR1 MDHEN and CDR2 SYDVKM come from the germline V gene. The CDR3 DNA follows: TGTGCCAGCAGTTCTCCTAGCGTCAACATTCAGTACTTC. This encodes CASSSPSVNIQYF.

This clonotype was seen a handful of times. The V call is TRBV20-1, the J call TRBJ2-5; 7 positions agree with TRBD2. V was pared by 0 bases and J by 1 base, with 8 bases of the junction left unmatched. Germline V gene data show CDR1 as DFQATT and CDR2 as SNEGSKA (reference sequence). The CDR3 extends over 16 amino acids. CDR3 protein: CSARDMSGVLQETQYF. The CDR3 region has the DNA TGCAGTGCTAGAGATATGAGCGGGGTACTCCAAGAGACCCAGTACTTC.

The genes are TRBV4-3 and TRBJ2-7; D is possibly TRBD1 or TRBD2 (6 bases each). Trimming took off 0 bases at V and 3 bases at J, with 15 bases between the two ends. Looked up from germline, CDR1 is LGHNA and CDR2 is YSLEER. This CDR3 is built from 16 residues. CDR3 residues: CASSQDWVRGGYEQYF. DNA for the CDR3: TGCGCCAGCAGCCAAGATTGGGTCAGGGGAGGCTACGAGCAGTACTTC.

This clonotype was picked up a small number of times. The chain is built from TRBV5-1 and TRBJ2-7; D unresolved. The ends were cut back, 1 base at V and 2 bases at J, with 16 bases in the middle. This CDR3 region has 16 residues. The germline gives CDR1 SGHRS, CDR2 YFSETQ. DNA of the CDR3: TGCGCCAGCAGCTTGACGGGTACTACGCCGGCCTACGAGCAGTACTTC. Protein product: CASSLTGTTPAYEQYF.

There are a few counts of this clonotype. The chain has TRBV5-1 and TRBJ2-2; no clear D. V was shortened by 0 bases and J by 5 bases, with 17 bases between the two germline ends. The germline CDR1 and CDR2 sequences are SGHRS and YFSETQ. There are 17 residues in the CDR3. The CDR3 here is CASSLALPTVGTGELFF. The CDR3 bases are TGCGCCAGCAGCTTGGCGCTCCCTACCGTGGGTACCGGGGAGCTGTTTTTT.

The chain carries TRBV25-1 and TRBJ2-3; no firm D call. The CDR3 is 15 residues long. Germline CDR1 and CDR2: MGHDK and SYGVNS. The V and J ends lost 3 bases and 0 bases respectively, with 10 bases between them. The CDR3 is CASSDTKLSTDTQYF. DNA for the CDR3: TGTGCCAGCAGTGATACTAAACTTAGCACAGATACGCAGTATTTT.

The rearrangement links TRBV12-3 or TRBV12-4 to TRBJ1-1; 7 bases are a match to TRBD1. Trimming took 3 bases from V and 4 from J; bases not matched to a gene: 5. The CDR3 contains 14 residues. The DNA for the CDR3 is TGTGCCAGCAGTTTGGAACAGGGGTCCACTGAAGCTTTCTTT. It translates to CASSLEQGSTEAFF.

The chain has TRBV6-2 or TRBV6-3 and TRBJ2-1; D call uncertain. Germline values: CDR1 MNHEY, CDR2 SVGEGT. The CDR3 is 14 amino acids. The V end was cut by 5 bases, the J end by 5 bases, with 13 bases between. The CDR3 loop is CASSHTRLDNEQFF. CDR3 sequence (DNA): TGTGCCAGCAGTCACACGCGCTTGGACAATGAGCAGTTCTTC.

The J gene is TRBJ2-1, the V gene TRBV5-6; 10 bases align to TRBD1. This CDR3 region has 15 residues. Germline values: CDR1 SGHDT, CDR2 YYEEEE. With 4 bases clipped from V and 8 bases from J, the junction kept 9 bases outside the gene matches. In nucleotides, the CDR3 is TGTGCCAGCAGCGGCCGGGACAGGGGTCCTTATGAGCAGTTCTTC. It codes for CASSGRDRGPYEQFF.

This chain links TRBV6-2 or TRBV6-3 with TRBJ2-7; weak D call: TRBD2 (5 bases). This CDR3 contains 15 residues. Trimming left V 5 bases short and J 5 bases short, with 19 bases between. From germline, CDR1 is MNHEY and CDR2 SVGEGT. CDR3 amino acids: CASSPTRRGFHEQYF. CDR3 nucleotides: TGTGCCAGCAGTCCCACCCGCCGCGGGTTCCACGAGCAGTACTTC.

This clonotype was recorded at least ten times. The gene calls are TRBV6-2 or TRBV6-3 and TRBJ2-7, with 7 bases aligning to TRBD2. Germline trimming cut 1 base from V and 0 bases from J; bases unmatched to any gene: 3. The length of the CDR3 is 15 residues. Per the germline V gene, CDR1 is MNHEY and CDR2 is SVGEGT. The CDR3 here is CASSYYPGGSYEQYV. DNA of the CDR3: TGTGCCAGCAGTTACTACCCGGGGGGCTCCTACGAGCAGTACGTC.

The chain employs TRBV5-4 and TRBJ2-5; the D call may be TRBD1 or TRBD2 (5 bases each). CDR1 and CDR2 from the germline V gene are SGHNT and YYREEE (reference sequence). The CDR3 has 16 amino acids. The V and J ends lost 0 bases and 2 bases respectively, with 14 bases between them. The CDR3 reads CASSLGGSRSQETQYF. The CDR3 nucleotides are TGTGCCAGCAGCTTGGGGGGGTCGCGGAGTCAAGAGACCCAGTACTTC.

The chain combines TRBV10-1 with TRBJ2-1; no clear D. Germline V gives CDR1 WNHNN, CDR2 SYGVQD (reference sequence). Trimming shortened V by 0 bases and J by 8 bases, and 8 bases separated the two germline ends. CDR3 length: 13 residues. CDR3 DNA sequence: TGCGCCAGCAGTGAGTCAGGGTTCGATGAGCAGTTCTTC. This codes for CASSESGFDEQFF.

The rearrangement joins TRBV6-2 or TRBV6-3 to TRBJ2-1; D unresolved. The CDR3 spans 14 residues. Germline values: CDR1 MNHEY, CDR2 SVGEGT. The V gene lost 2 bases and the J gene lost 0 bases, with 5 bases spanning the gap. As DNA, the CDR3 is TGTGCCAGCAGTTACGACATCTCCTACAATGAGCAGTTCTTC. It specifies CASSYDISYNEQFF.

This clonotype turned up a few times. The rearrangement uses TRBV6-1 and TRBJ1-2, with D perhaps matching TRBD1 (5 bases). Trimming took off 5 bases at V and 5 bases at J, with 12 bases between the two ends. CDR1 is MNHNS, CDR2 SASEGT, per germline. The CDR3 contains 13 residues. The CDR3, as DNA: TGTGCCAGCAGTCAACGGGGGTGGTATGGCTACACCTTC. This encodes CASSQRGWYGYTF.

V gene TRBV5-1 combines with J gene TRBJ2-1; a possible D gene is TRBD2 (5 bases). The germline gives CDR1 SGHRS, CDR2 YFSETQ. The CDR3 sequence is 13 residues long. The V gene lost 3 bases and the J gene lost 13 bases, with 17 bases spanning the gap. The CDR3 nucleotides are TGCGCCAGCAGCTCCCAAAGCCTAGCAATCCAGTTCTTC. It codes for CASSSQSLAIQFF.

There are a few counts of this clonotype. The chain joins TRBV18 to TRBJ1-4, with D perhaps matching TRBD1 (5 bases). Trimming removed 6 bases from V and 5 bases from J, with 13 bases in between. Per germline, CDR1 KGHSH and CDR2 LQKENI. This CDR3 contains 14 residues. The CDR3 coding sequence is TGTGCCAGCTCCCAAACAGGAGTCAATGAAAAACTGTTTTTT. Translated, it gives CASSQTGVNEKLFF.

The chain links TRBV5-1 to TRBJ2-6; possible D gene TRBD2, 7 bases. V lost 0 bases to trimming and J lost 4 bases, with 11 bases between them. Germline V gene sequence: CDR1 SGHRS, CDR2 YFSETQ. This CDR3 has 16 residues. The CDR3 sequence is CASSLVGGPGANVLTF. The DNA of the CDR3 is TGCGCCAGCAGCTTGGTGGGGGGGCCCGGGGCCAACGTCCTGACTTTC. Full variable domain (outside the CDR3, taken from reference TRBV5-1 and TRBJ2-6): KAGVTQTPRYLIKTRGQQVTLSCSPISGHRSVSWYQQTPGQGLQFLFEYFSETQRNKGNFPGRFSGRQFSNSRSEMNVSTLELGDSALYLCASSLVGGPGANVLTFGAGSRLTVL.

Ten or more counts support this clonotype. This sequence joins TRBV12-3 or TRBV12-4 and TRBJ2-5; no reliable D call. V shed 4 bases and J shed 0 bases, with 6 bases lying between them. The CDR3 loop spans 13 amino acids. CDR3 coding DNA: TGTGCCAGCAGTTCTTCATACCAAGAGACCCAGTACTTC. The encoded protein is CASSSSYQETQYF.

J is TRBJ1-5 and V is TRBV7-2; D unresolved. V lost 5 bases to trimming and J lost 2 bases, with 13 bases between them. The CDR3 sequence is 15 residues long. The germline CDR1 and CDR2 sequences are SGHTA and FQGNSA. The CDR3 region is CASSPRPRGNQPQHF. CDR3 DNA: TGTGCCAGCAGCCCCCGGCCGCGAGGCAATCAGCCCCAGCATTTT.

The rearrangement joins TRBV3-1 to TRBJ2-1; D is perhaps TRBD1 or TRBD2 (5 bases each). V was clipped by 4 bases and J by 4 bases, with 14 bases between them. The CDR3 is 15 residues long. Germline V lookup: CDR1 LGHDT, CDR2 YNNKEL (reference sequence). The CDR3 region has the DNA TGTGCCAGCAGCCCAGACAGACTATCTTACAATGAGCAGTTCTTC. This encodes CASSPDRLSYNEQFF.

The chain has TRBV7-2 and TRBJ1-1, with D perhaps matching TRBD1 (5 bases). CDR3 size: 15 residues. CDR1 is SGHTA, CDR2 FQGNSA, per germline. V was shortened by 5 bases and J by 5 bases, with 18 bases between the two germline ends. The CDR3 nucleotides are TGTGCCAGCAGCCCGCTTTCAGGGTCTCGTACTGAAGCTTTCTTT. Translation gives CASSPLSGSRTEAFF. The variable domain in full, completed from reference TRBV7-2 and TRBJ1-1, reads GAGVSQSPSNKVTEKGKDVELRCDPISGHTALYWYRQSLGQGLEFLIYFQGNSAPDKSGLPSDRFSAERTGGSVSTLTIQRTQQEDSAVYLCASSPLSGSRTEAFFGQGTRLTVV.

A few counts support this clonotype. The rearrangement uses TRBV10-3 and TRBJ1-6, with D maybe TRBD1 (5 bases). CDR1 is ENHRY and CDR2 is SYGVKD in the germline V gene. The CDR3 loop spans 14 amino acids. V gave up 3 bases and J gave up 7 bases, with 10 bases separating them. The CDR3 sequence is CAISETGYNSPLHF. The CDR3 coding sequence is TGTGCCATCAGTGAAACAGGCTACAATTCACCCCTCCACTTT.

This clonotype turned up a few times. The chain couples TRBV3-1 to TRBJ1-1; D gene uncertain. CDR1 LGHDT and CDR2 YNNKEL come from the germline V gene (reference sequence). The CDR3 has 14 amino acids. The V end lost 1 base, the J end lost 4 bases, and 10 bases lay between the germline ends. CDR3: CASSQVGVGTEAFF. For the CDR3, the DNA is TGTGCCAGCAGCCAAGTGGGAGTTGGCACTGAAGCTTTCTTT. Complete variable domain (other parts from reference TRBV3-1 and TRBJ1-1): DTAVSQTPKYLVTQMGNDKSIKCEQNLGHDTMYWYKQDSKKFLKIMFSYNNKELIINETVPNRFSPKSPDKAHLNLHINSLELGDSAVYFCASSQVGVGTEAFFGQGTRLTVV.